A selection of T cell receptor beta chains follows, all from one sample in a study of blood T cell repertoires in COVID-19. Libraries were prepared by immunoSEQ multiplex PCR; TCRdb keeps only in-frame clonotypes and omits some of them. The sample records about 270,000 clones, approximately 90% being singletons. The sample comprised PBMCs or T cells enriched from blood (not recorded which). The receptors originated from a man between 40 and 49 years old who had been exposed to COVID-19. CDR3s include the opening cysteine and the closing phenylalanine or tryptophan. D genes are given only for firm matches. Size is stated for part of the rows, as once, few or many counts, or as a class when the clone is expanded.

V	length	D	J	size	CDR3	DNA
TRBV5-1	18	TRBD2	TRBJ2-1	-	CASSLATSAQSSYNEQFF	TGCGCCAGCAGCTTGGCTACTAGCGCCCAGAGCTCCTACAATGAGCAGTTCTTC
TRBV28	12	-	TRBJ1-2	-	CASSLLQGLATF	TGTGCCAGCAGTTTGTTACAGGGTCTCGCCACCTTC
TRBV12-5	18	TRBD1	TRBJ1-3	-	CASGLGLRRQGARNTIYF	TGTGCTAGTGGTTTGGGCTTAAGACGACAGGGGGCCAGAAACACCATATATTTT
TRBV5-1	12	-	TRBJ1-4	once	CASSRVGEKLFF	TGCGCCAGCAGCAGAGTTGGTGAAAAACTGTTTTTT
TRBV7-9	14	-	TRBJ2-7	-	CASSLGGRAYEQYF	TGTGCCAGCAGCTTAGGAGGCAGGGCCTACGAGCAGTACTTC
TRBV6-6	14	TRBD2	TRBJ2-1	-	CASIGAGEYNEQFF	TGTGCCAGCATCGGGGCGGGGGAATACAATGAGCAGTTCTTC
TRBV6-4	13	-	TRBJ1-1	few	CASSEAENTEAFF	TGTGCCAGCAGTGAAGCGGAGAACACTGAAGCTTTCTTT
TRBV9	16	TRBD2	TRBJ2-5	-	CASSAGGGPSQETQYF	TGTGCCAGCAGCGCCGGGGGGGGACCCAGCCAAGAGACCCAGTACTTC
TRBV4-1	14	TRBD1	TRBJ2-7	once	CASSLPGGLIEQYF	TGCGCCAGCAGCCTCCCAGGGGGATTGATCGAGCAGTACTTC
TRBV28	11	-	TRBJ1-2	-	CASSSPYGYTF	TGTGCCAGCAGTTCCCCGTATGGCTACACCTTC
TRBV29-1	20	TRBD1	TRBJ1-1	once	CSAPTPLTGGDERMNTEAFF	TGCAGCGCGCCAACCCCTCTCACAGGGGGCGACGAGAGAATGAACACTGAAGCTTTCTTT
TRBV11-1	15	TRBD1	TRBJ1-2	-	CASSASRGTSEGYTF	TGTGCCAGCAGCGCCTCCAGGGGGACCTCTGAAGGCTACACCTTC
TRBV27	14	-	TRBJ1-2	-	CASSPLISSYGYTF	TGTGCCAGCAGTCCTCTAATTTCTAGCTATGGCTACACCTTC
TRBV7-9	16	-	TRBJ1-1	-	CASSLEGAVMNTEAFF	TGTGCCAGCAGCTTAGAAGGAGCGGTAATGAACACTGAAGCTTTCTTT